This TCR beta chain was captured by sequencing in a study of cytomegalovirus exposure and HLA in healthy donors (dated by TCRdb to the late 2010s). About the investigation overall: An earlier analysis of 587 of the donors reported approximately 280 Gb of sequence data and 117 million unique TCR beta sequences obtained from around 180 million T cells. Typing coverage differed by locus: A, B, C, DRB1 and DQB1 were typed in roughly 629-630 donors, DQA1 in about 510, DPA1 in over 600, and DPB1 in roughly 450. Both class I and class II loci were covered by HLA typing, at four-digit resolution. Among about 400 genotyped donors of the cohort, an average of approximately 240,000 unique TCR beta nucleotide sequences was sequenced per donor, of which about 20% were non-productive. Using immunosequencing, the study profiled T cell repertoires from 666 subjects and related those repertoires to cytomegalovirus serostatus. Because of strong linkage in the cohort, roughly five DR-DQ haplotypes were treated as single units for association and clustering. Roughly 300 gigabases of sequencing data and around 87 million unique TCR sequences were included in an early release covering around 650 HLA-typed donors. Rather than drawing on any new phenotypic data, the later analysis identified candidate immune exposures from TCR beta sequences and the way those sequences occurred across donors. Among the roughly 430 genotyped donors, more than 70% belonged to the genetic ancestry cluster associated with self-reported Caucasian donors. Every discovery cohort repertoire had been produced on one sequencing platform. In addition to the first cohort of hundreds of subjects, a separate validation cohort of 120 different subjects was used. The study combined high-throughput TCR immunosequencing, statistical association of individual TCRs with disease status, and machine learning to predict cytomegalovirus infection status. An earlier analysis of nearly 600 of the donors applied high-throughput TCR beta sequencing to assess whether each TCR beta V gene segment acted as functional or pseudogenic. The study was designed to test whether signatures of past pathogen exposure could be identified by cataloging public T cell receptors. In a later analysis, previously published TCR beta repertoires from 550 to 700 donors were re-analyzed and high-resolution HLA genotyping was added so that TCR occurrence patterns could be studied. Donor age, sex, ethnicity and CMV serostatus were collected together with the repertoire data. A later genetic analysis used genome-wide SNP genotypes for about three fifths of the roughly 700 donors, treating that subset as a discovery cohort. Broad study findings and their caveats: A cluster of highly shared sequence variants was judged likely to represent a technical artifact of the sequencing pipeline. In an earlier analysis of some 500 of the donors, most TCR beta V segments appeared in productive rearrangements about 87% or about 30% of the time, broadly matching IMGT annotations. Most TCR sequences were seen in very few donors, while some public TCRs were found in many individuals. This cohort had only TCR beta chains sequenced, and the lack of alpha or paired-chain data limited which features could be detected. In a later genetic analysis, a missense DCLRE1C variant was associated with V-gene and J-gene trimming of TCR beta chains, and the association was replicated in an independent cohort. Because some donors lacked HLA typing at each locus, the association tests relied only on the typed subset. Three of the identified cytomegalovirus-associated TCR beta chains were confirmed in vitro to be specific for cytomegalovirus antigens. Compared with equally common non-associated chains, HLA-associated TCR beta chains in a later analysis were more clonally expanded and had lower generation probabilities. Compared with the approximately 700-donor mean, donors in an Asian-associated ancestry cluster had fewer N-insertions in productive TCRs, according to a later genetic analysis. Most CMV-associated TCR beta chains appeared to be HLA-restricted in a later analysis, and the HLA associations seemed to be driven largely by CMV exposure. When HLA alleles, especially DR and DQ, strongly co-occurred, attributing TCR associations to individual alleles was difficult. The presence/absence analyses assumed that sequencing depth was roughly uniform across donors, and that assumption may not be true. A further reported finding was that TCR beta sequences accurately predicted the HLA-A and HLA-B alleles for most subjects in the first cohort. Linkage disequilibrium might explain the correlated functional status among segregating V segments, but an unknown experimental factor could not be excluded. The authors suggested that the approach could potentially be generalized to other disease states and immunological phenotypes. Cytomegalovirus status was reported to be diagnosed by the classifier with high specificity and sensitivity in both the original and validation cohorts. In a later analysis, the rate of TCR association differed among HLA loci, with DRB1 alleles having the most associated TCRs and HLA-C alleles having the fewest. For the cohort, immune exposure information was limited to CMV serostatus. Because the 87-base-pair reads could not distinguish some IMGT-functional V segments, including TRBV6-2 and TRBV6-3, those segments were excluded. The earlier analysis of 587 of the donors excluded roughly 17 rarely observed V segments, including chromosome 9 orphons, because counts were too low. The study listed 150 to 200 TCR beta chains as associated with cytomegalovirus. A later analysis associated about 16,000 TCR beta sequences with specific HLA alleles at a false discovery rate of 0.05. In a later analysis, several top co-occurrence clusters were reported to appear linked to parvovirus B19, influenza, CMV and Epstein-Barr virus.

In the case of this clone: Which antigen it targets is not known. Base-call qualities are not available, and no considerably larger clone is one nucleotide away.

Library method: the immunoSEQ multiplex PCR assay. The multiplex PCR relied on a mix of 60 forward primers for TCR Vbeta segments and 13 reverse primers for TCR Jbeta segments. The CDR3 region of rearranged TCR beta genes was amplified from genomic DNA by a multiplex PCR assay. The Illumina HiSeq System was used to sequence the amplified TCR beta libraries as 87-base-pair reads. The original methods were these. Across the 700 or so repertoires, a later analysis counted about 81 million unique TCR beta chains, roughly 11 million of which were shared by at least two donors. A nearest-neighbor algorithm error-corrected the raw reads and collapsed the reads into unique sequences, merging closely related sequences to remove PCR and sequencing errors. Alignment of CDR3 sequences to IMGT reference sequences was used to assign V, D and J gene segments. Each retained sequence needed at least a six-nucleotide match to both a V gene segment and a J gene segment. Rearrangements were called productive when the CDR3 lacked stop codons and stayed in frame with V and J; all others were non-productive. CDR3 was defined according to IMGT convention as the region running from the second conserved V-encoded cysteine to the conserved J-encoded phenylalanine. The earlier analysis of about 560 of the donors excluded any sequence lacking an unambiguous match to a single V gene segment. In an earlier analysis of around 590 of the donors, a V segment was called functional when productive rearrangements were above 56.7%, and segregating when the standard deviation between donors exceeded 5%. A statistical classification framework was built to diagnose cytomegalovirus status from the catalog of TCR beta chain sequences. A later analysis assigned V and J genes by comparing TCR nucleotide sequences with IMGT/GENE-DB human TR gene sequences. A later analysis assigned CDR3 sequences and most-parsimonious VDJ recombination scenarios with the TCRdist pipeline. In a later analysis, every TCR beta chain was defined by the combination of its CDR3 amino acid sequence and its V-gene family, and reads without a unique V-gene family were dropped. As a way to deal with suspected cross-contamination and a sequencing artifact, a later analysis dropped hundreds of nucleotide sequences that were highly shared and had low generation probability. A later analysis calculated a clonal expansion index for each public chain from normalized within-repertoire ranks of inferred template counts. In a later analysis, generation probabilities were computed using a VDJ recombination model fitted to out-of-frame rearrangements, and the results were checked against IGoR. A later analysis scored TCR-TCR, TCR-HLA and TCR-CMV co-occurrence with hypergeometric tests, applying a repertoire-size bias correction to TCR pairs. False discovery rates were estimated in a later analysis by permuting HLA or CMV assignments 20 times. A later analysis grouped co-occurring TCRs with DBSCAN, adding TCRdist sequence similarity when clustering within HLA-allele-positive subsets. Repertoires with fewer than 30,000 or more than 120,000 public chains were left out of co-occurrence clustering, as were five repertoires with anomalous nucleotide sharing. TCRdb obtained this table from immuneACCESS and retained in-frame rearrangements with V and J assigned. These tables miss some clones; where compared with another copy, unresolved V genes account for less than half of the shortfall, and the remainder is unexplained. V, J and clone size derive from that table, while D and trimming were established from the DNA sequence. Counted in this sample were around 90,000 clones; about 79% of them appeared once. The top ten clones comprise 3.8% of the sample.

Counted from cysteine to phenylalanine, this CDR3 has 14 amino acids. Solely the CDR3 DNA is kept, with 42 bases framed from the first base. At the junction V is shortened by 6 bases and J by 5 bases; bases outside the gene matches: 4. As encoded in the germline V gene, CDR1 is ENHRY while CDR2 is SYGVKD. The cohort was made up of around 720 healthy bone marrow donors. At the time of sampling, all cohort members were nominally healthy, though unrecorded immune exposures were likely present. The donor tested CMV seronegative, placing the donor among the approximately 360 seronegative members of the cohort. Every donor gave a peripheral blood sample, and the peripheral blood mononuclear cells from that sample were used for TCR beta sequencing. Genomic DNA was extracted from the blood cell samples with the Qiagen DNeasy Blood Extraction Kit.

The V and J genes are TRBV10-3 and TRBJ1-6, with 7 central nucleotides matching TRBD1. The material sequenced was PBMCs. The TCR sequence derives from a man in his fifties or sixties in good health and CMV-seronegative. The nucleotide sequence reads as follows: TGTGCCATCAGACAGGGGAGCGATAATTCACCCCTCCACTTT. Its protein product is CAIRQGSDNSPLHF.